The 28 T cell receptor beta chains in this list originate from one sample, sequenced in a study of blood T cell repertoires in COVID-19. Generated by immunoSEQ multiplex PCR, the TCRdb table keeps only in-frame clones and is missing some. The sample includes about 120,000 clones, about nine tenths of them seen just once. Source material: peripheral blood. These receptors were taken from a man aged 40-55 years with acute or convalescent COVID-19.

V is TRBV25-1 and J is TRBJ1-5; D is perhaps TRBD1 (5 bases). This CDR3 comprises 13 residues. With 2 bases removed from V and 5 bases from J, the gap between germline ends came to 7 bases. CDR1 is MGHDK and CDR2 is SYGVNS in the germline V gene. CDR3 sequence (DNA): TGTGCCAGCAGTGAAGGGGCGGATCAGCCCCAGCATTTT. This encodes CASSEGADQPQHF.

This clone was detected ten times or more. The rearrangement links TRBV14 to TRBJ2-7; TRBD2 agrees at 7 bases. This CDR3 comprises 13 residues. Germline V lookup: CDR1 SGHDN, CDR2 FVKESK. The trim removed 1 base at V and 9 bases at J, leaving 6 bases unmatched. The CDR3: CASSQVSTGGQYF. Here the CDR3 DNA reads TGTGCCAGCAGCCAAGTCTCTACGGGAGGGCAGTACTTC.

The J gene is TRBJ1-5, the V gene TRBV6-1; the D gene is possibly TRBD1 (5 bases). Germline V gives CDR1 MNHNS, CDR2 SASEGT. V lost 0 bases and J lost 7, with 16 bases in between. The CDR3 is 16 amino acids. CDR3: CASSEAGGWGRQPQHF. CDR3 sequence (DNA): TGTGCCAGCAGTGAAGCGGGGGGTTGGGGTCGGCAGCCCCAGCATTTT.

The chain joins TRBV11-2 to TRBJ2-7, with no clear D. The CDR3 spans 13 residues. Trimming cost V 0 bases and J 7 bases, with 10 bases left between them. Germline CDR1 and CDR2: SGHAT and FQNNGV. The CDR3 spells CASSLDNTWEQYF. The CDR3 region has the DNA TGTGCCAGCAGCTTAGATAACACCTGGGAGCAGTACTTC.

This chain connects TRBV6-2 or TRBV6-3 to TRBJ2-1; TRBD2 aligns across 7 bases. The CDR3 sequence is 17 residues long. CDR1 MNHEY and CDR2 SVGEGT come from the germline V gene. J was trimmed by 2 bases and V by 2 bases; bases with no gene match: 9. The CDR3, as DNA: TGTGCCAGCAGTTACGGGTTAGGTGCGGGGGCCTACAATGAGCAGTTCTTC. Its protein is CASSYGLGAGAYNEQFF.

The genes are TRBV6-2 or TRBV6-3 and TRBJ2-7; TRBD2 might be the D (5 bases). Trimming stripped 3 bases from V and 0 bases from J, with 9 bases between. The CDR3 is 14 amino acids. CDR1 and CDR2 (germline): MNHEY, SVGEGT. The CDR3 region is CASSYDGSSYEQYF. The CDR3 nucleotides read TGTGCCAGCAGTTATGATGGGAGCTCCTACGAGCAGTACTTC.

The V and J genes are TRBV4-2 and TRBJ1-2; TRBD1 agrees at 10 bases. After removal of 1 base from V and 7 bases from J, the junction contained 6 bases not matched to a gene. Germline CDR1 reads LGHNA; CDR2 reads YNFKEQ. This CDR3 comprises 15 residues. The CDR3 loop is CASSQGRDRGRGYTF. The CDR3 DNA follows: TGTGCCAGCAGCCAAGGCCGGGACAGGGGTCGTGGCTACACCTTC.

This clone was seen only a few times. This chain's CDR3 is CASSHAISGTKETQYF. CDR3 nucleotides: TGCGCCAGCAGCCACGCCATTAGCGGGACTAAAGAGACCCAGTACTTC. This chain joins TRBV4-3 and TRBJ2-5; TRBD2 aligns across 8 bases. The CDR3 is made up of 16 amino acids. Germline V gene lookup returns CDR1 LGHNA and CDR2 YSLEER. The ends lost 3 bases at V and 3 bases at J; junction bases unmatched: 9.

The rearrangement links TRBV19 to TRBJ1-5; 8 bases are shared with TRBD1. Looked up from germline, CDR1 is LNHDA and CDR2 is SQIVND (reference sequence). V lost 7 bases and J lost 9; bases outside the gene matches: 14. CDR3 length: 15 amino acids. DNA for the CDR3: TGTGCCAGTAACTTTAGGGCAGGGGGCGGAGGGCCCCAGCATTTT. This sequence encodes CASNFRAGGGGPQHF.

The V and J genes are TRBV5-1 and TRBJ2-6, with 9 bases aligning to TRBD1. The germline V gene encodes CDR1 SGHRS and CDR2 YFSETQ. There are 15 residues in the CDR3. With 6 bases clipped from V and 1 base from J, the junction kept 2 bases outside the gene matches. The CDR3 sequence is CASNRGPSGANVLTF. The CDR3 bases are TGCGCCAGCAACAGGGGGCCGTCTGGGGCCAACGTCCTGACTTTC.

This CDR3 is CASSRGGINEGGQFF. In nucleotides, the CDR3 is TGTGCCAGCTCCCGAGGAGGAATTAATGAAGGCGGGCAGTTCTTC. The rearrangement links TRBV6-5 to TRBJ2-1; TRBD2 is a possible D gene (5 bases). V gave up 8 bases and J gave up 12 bases, with 26 bases separating them. CDR3 length: 15 amino acids. Germline V gene sequence: CDR1 MNHEY, CDR2 SVGAGI.

The rearrangement links TRBV5-1 to TRBJ2-2; D is perhaps TRBD1 (6 bases). There are 18 residues in the CDR3. The germline V gene encodes CDR1 SGHRS and CDR2 YFSETQ. The germline V and J ends were trimmed by 3 bases and 5 bases, with 23 bases remaining between them. The CDR3 spells CASSSGTSGTRTTGELFF. The CDR3 bases are TGCGCCAGCAGCTCCGGGACATCCGGGACCAGGACTACCGGGGAGCTGTTTTTT.

The CDR3: CASSLLSEQETQYF. In DNA form, the CDR3 reads TGCGCCAGCAGCTTGTTGTCAGAACAAGAGACCCAGTACTTC. The chain has TRBV5-1 and TRBJ2-5; D is uncertain. CDR1 is SGHRS, CDR2 YFSETQ, per germline. The CDR3 totals 14 residues. V lost 1 base to trimming and J lost 2 bases, with 9 bases between them.

The J gene is TRBJ2-7, the V gene TRBV5-1; TRBD2 is a possible D gene (5 bases). In germline, CDR1 is SGHRS, CDR2 YFSETQ. This CDR3 is 16 amino acids long. V lost 0 bases and J 0 bases, leaving 13 bases between the germline ends. The CDR3, as DNA: TGCGCCAGCAGCTTGGATTCCGGGGAATTCTCCTACGAGCAGTACTTC. It encodes CASSLDSGEFSYEQYF.

The chain couples TRBV5-1 to TRBJ1-1; D is perhaps TRBD1 (5 bases). This CDR3 contains 15 residues. V was clipped by 4 bases and J by 0 bases, with 13 bases between them. Germline assignment: CDR1 SGHRS and CDR2 YFSETQ. The CDR3 loop is CASSRTGLLNTEAFF. The CDR3 DNA is TGCGCCAGCAGCAGAACGGGACTTTTGAACACTGAAGCTTTCTTT.

The chain is built from TRBV20-1 and TRBJ2-1; perhaps TRBD2 as D (6 bases). Germline-derived CDR1 and CDR2 are DFQATT and SNEGSKA (reference sequence). This CDR3 comprises 13 residues. The V gene lost 4 bases and the J gene lost 4 bases, with 11 bases spanning the gap. DNA of the CDR3: TGCAGTGCTACTGAGCGGGCGTACAATGAGCAGTTCTTC. Protein sequence: CSATERAYNEQFF.

This clone was counted a single time. This sequence joins TRBV5-1 and TRBJ1-3, with 7 nucleotides matching TRBD1. Germline CDR1 is SGHRS and CDR2 is YFSETQ. V lost 2 bases and J lost 2; bases outside the gene matches: 1. The CDR3 covers 14 residues. The CDR3 nucleotides read TGCGCCAGCAGCTTAACAGGGGCTGGAAACACCATATATTTT. Protein product: CASSLTGAGNTIYF.

This chain links TRBV4-2 with TRBJ2-5, with TRBD2 matching over 11 bases. CDR1 LGHNA and CDR2 YNFKEQ come from the germline V gene. Trimming at V came to 3 bases and at J to 5 bases, leaving 8 bases not matched to a gene. This CDR3 has 16 residues. The DNA for the CDR3 is TGTGCCAGCAGCCAGGAACTAGCGGGAGAGTGGGAGACCCAGTACTTC. Residues: CASSQELAGEWETQYF.

The rearrangement uses TRBV6-5 and TRBJ1-6, with 8 positions matching TRBD1. The germline V gene has CDR1 MNHEY and CDR2 SVGAGI. This CDR3 is built from 15 residues. With V trimmed by 6 bases and J by 10 bases, 11 bases remained unmatched. CDR3 in DNA: TGTGCCAGCAGAAATATGGACAGGGTTGAATCACCCCTCCACTTT. This sequence encodes CASRNMDRVESPLHF.

The chain couples TRBV9 to TRBJ1-1, with TRBD1 as a possible D gene (6 bases). CDR1 and CDR2 from the germline V gene are SGDLS and YYNGEE. Trimming removed 4 bases from V and 6 bases from J, with 13 bases in between. The CDR3 runs 13 residues. The CDR3 sequence: CASSHGEGAEAFF. CDR3 DNA sequence: TGTGCCAGCAGCCACGGTGAGGGGGCTGAAGCTTTCTTT.

The chain recombines TRBV5-6 with TRBJ1-1; D is possibly TRBD1 (5 bases). V lost 4 bases and J lost 1, with 8 bases in between. The germline gives CDR1 SGHDT, CDR2 YYEEEE. The CDR3 runs 13 residues. The CDR3 bases are TGTGCCAGCAGCGTAGGGGCGAACACTGAAGCTTTCTTT. This codes for CASSVGANTEAFF.

The chain is built from TRBV4-1 and TRBJ2-1; TRBD2 agrees at 10 bases. Germline V gene sequence: CDR1 MGHRA, CDR2 YSYEKL. V trimming: 4 bases; J trimming: 4 bases; junction bases outside the gene matches: 7. The CDR3 length is 16 residues. The CDR3 region has the DNA TGCGCCAGCAGCCCCCTAATAGCGGGGGGTTACAATGAGCAGTTCTTC. It specifies CASSPLIAGGYNEQFF.

This clone has only a few counts. The rearrangement uses TRBV5-1 and TRBJ1-4; TRBD1 is a possible D gene (6 bases). CDR1 and CDR2 (germline): SGHRS, YFSETQ. V lost 4 bases and J 6 bases, leaving 16 bases between the germline ends. CDR3 length: 15 amino acids. CDR3 protein: CASSLSGARDEKLFF. The DNA of the CDR3 is TGCGCCAGCAGCCTTTCAGGGGCTCGGGATGAAAAACTGTTTTTT.

The chain is built from TRBV11-3 and TRBJ2-5, with TRBD2 identical over 9 bases. From germline, CDR1 is SGHNT and CDR2 YENEEA. Germline trimming cut 8 bases from V and 5 bases from J; bases unmatched to any gene: 12. This CDR3 is 15 amino acids long. As DNA, the CDR3 is TGTGCCAGCGCAAGTGGTAGCGGGGGTTTGGAGACCCAGTACTTC. This gives the protein CASASGSGGLETQYF.

The CDR3 DNA reads as TGTGCCACCATGTCAGGGACAGATACGCAGTATTTT. Its translation: CATMSGTDTQYF. V and J are TRBV24-1 and TRBJ2-3; perhaps TRBD1 as D (5 bases). Trimming cost V 8 bases and J 3 bases, with 8 bases left between them. Germline CDR1 and CDR2: KGHDR and SFDVKD. The CDR3 runs to 12 residues.

This chain links TRBV18 with TRBJ1-6; D is uncertain. There are 15 residues in the CDR3. Germline CDR1 KGHSH, CDR2 LQKENI. Trimming took 0 bases from V and 9 from J, leaving 12 bases between them. The DNA for the CDR3 is TGTGCCAGCTCACCACCTTCGGGCGCGGGTTCACCCCTCCACTTT. Amino acid sequence: CASSPPSGAGSPLHF.

This clone turned up a few times. This chain links TRBV10-3 with TRBJ2-7; TRBD1 matches at 7 bases. The length of the CDR3 is 11 residues. Losses at the gene ends were 11 bases for V and 5 bases for J; bases not matched to a gene: 6. The germline gives CDR1 ENHRY, CDR2 SYGVKD. CDR3 in DNA: TGTGCCGCGCGACAGGGAGACGAGCAGTACTTC. This translates into CAARQGDEQYF.

This clone was detected only a few times. The rearrangement uses TRBV20-1 and TRBJ2-5, with a tentative D call TRBD1 (5 bases). Per germline, CDR1 DFQATT and CDR2 SNEGSKA (reference sequence). CDR3 length equals 13 residues. With 3 bases removed from V and 5 bases from J, the gap between germline ends came to 13 bases. CDR3 residues: CSASVGAWETQYF. CDR3 DNA: TGCAGTGCTAGTGTAGGGGCTTGGGAGACCCAGTACTTC.